Detailed here is one TCR beta chain. Authors of the study amplified TCR beta CDR3 regions from RNA transcripts. HTBI primers were used for first-round RT-PCR of the TCR CDR3. TCRdb re-derived calls from the multiplex PCR reads in MiXCR, one entry per CDR3 protein. Of more than 500,000 distinct CDR3 sequences listed, more than 15% were seen once; the top ten hold over 25%. The ends were cut back, 4 bases at V and 0 bases at J, with 13 bases in the middle. Germline CDR1 SQVTM, CDR2 ANQGSEA. There are 14 residues in the CDR3. This specimen comes from a study of T cells in Graves' hyperthyroidism and ophthalmopathy.

The J gene is TRBJ2-7, the V gene TRBV29-1; D is ambiguous. This TCR came from a woman in her 30s with Graves' ophthalmopathy. Sequenced input: blood. CDR3 region: CSVAGQLSSYEQYF. CDR3 DNA: TGCAGCGTTGCAGGTCAGTTAAGCTCCTACGAGCAGTACTTC.